The next 19 T cell receptor beta chains were all read from a single sample in a study of T cells in Graves' hyperthyroidism and ophthalmopathy. Amplification of TCR beta CDR3 regions used RNA as the template. The HTBI primer set served for first-round RT-PCR of the TCR CDR3. Each CDR3 protein is one row after TCRdb ran MiXCR on the multiplex PCR reads. The table includes fewer than 650,000 distinct CDR3 sequences, 11% to 15% detected once. Sequencing was carried out using blood. The receptors shown here come from a woman aged 25 to 39 with Graves' hyperthyroidism that later progressed to Graves' ophthalmopathy.

On this clonotype itself: A much bigger clone sits one base away, suggesting this may be a read error. The rearrangement links TRBV7-9 to TRBJ2-7; the D is unclear. Germline values: CDR1 SEHNR, CDR2 FQNEAQ (reference sequence). This CDR3 region has 11 residues. V lost 8 bases and J 7 bases, leaving 12 bases between the germline ends. CDR3 protein: CASPYQAEQYF. CDR3 DNA sequence: TGTGCCAGCCCTTATCAAGCGGAGCAGTACTTC.

This clonotype has at least ten counts. The gene calls are TRBV12-3 or TRBV12-4 and TRBJ1-2, with 11 bases identical to TRBD1. This CDR3 is 14 amino acids long. Losses at the gene ends were 6 bases for V and 1 base for J; bases not matched to a gene: 1. Here the CDR3 reads CASRGQGVNYGYTF. DNA for the CDR3: TGTGCCAGCAGGGGACAGGGGGTTAACTATGGCTACACCTTC.

Many counts were recorded for this clonotype. The chain links TRBV12-5 to TRBJ2-2, with D possibly TRBD1 on 6 matching bases. CDR1 and CDR2 (germline): LGHNT, FRNRAP. The CDR3 is made up of 15 amino acids. The ends were cut back, 4 bases at V and 3 bases at J, with 12 bases in the middle. The CDR3 coding sequence is TGTGCTAGTGGTTCAGGCAGGGGAGACACCGGGGAGCTGTTTTTT. Translated, it gives CASGSGRGDTGELFF.

The chain links TRBV4-3 to TRBJ1-2; maybe TRBD1 (5 bases). The CDR3 runs to 17 residues. Germline lookup yields CDR1 LGHNA and CDR2 YSLEER. The V end lost 4 bases, the J end lost 8 bases, and 26 bases lay between the germline ends. The CDR3 loop reads CASSRAVGDPGLGGYTF. CDR3 nucleotides: TGCGCCAGCAGCCGGGCGGTTGGCGATCCGGGGCTCGGAGGCTACACCTTC.

This clonotype occurred many times. V is TRBV7-2 and J is TRBJ2-7; no clear D gene. Looked up from germline, CDR1 is SGHTA and CDR2 is FQGNSA. The V end lost 7 bases, the J end lost 0 bases, and 10 bases lay between the germline ends. The CDR3 contains 13 residues. CDR3 sequence reads: CASTPYRSYEQYF. DNA of the CDR3: TGTGCCAGCACCCCCTACCGCTCCTACGAGCAGTACTTC.

This clonotype came up many times. The V call is TRBV7-9, the J call TRBJ1-5; 9 bases agree with TRBD1. V was clipped by 3 bases and J by 6 bases; unmatched bases: 3. CDR1 is SEHNR, CDR2 FQNEAQ, per germline (reference sequence). The CDR3 totals 14 residues. CDR3 coding DNA: TGTGCCAGCAGCTTGGGACAGGGAGGTCAGCCCCAGCATTTT. Residues: CASSLGQGGQPQHF.

This clonotype was observed at least ten times. This chain links TRBV20-1 with TRBJ1-1, with D hard to call. This CDR3 has 12 amino acids. V was trimmed by 2 bases and J by 1 base, leaving 5 bases between them. From germline, CDR1 is DFQATT and CDR2 SNEGSKA (reference sequence). The CDR3 sequence: CSARLGNTEAFF. As DNA, the CDR3 is TGCAGTGCTAGACTTGGGAACACTGAAGCTTTCTTT.

This clonotype occurred many times. The chain couples TRBV12-3 or TRBV12-4 to TRBJ2-1; D is unclear. The CDR3 is 11 amino acids. V was trimmed by 3 bases and J by 10 bases, leaving 7 bases between them. CDR3 sequence reads: CASSLESEQFF. CDR3 nucleotides: TGTGCCAGCAGTTTGGAAAGCGAGCAGTTCTTC.

This clonotype was recorded a few times. V usage is TRBV4-1 and J usage is TRBJ1-4, with TRBD1 as a possible D gene (6 bases). This CDR3 contains 16 residues. Germline V gene sequence: CDR1 MGHRA, CDR2 YSYEKL. Trimming stripped 1 base from V and 7 bases from J, with 16 bases between. The DNA for the CDR3 is TGCGCCAGCAGCCAAGCACCGGACAGCGAAATTGAAAAACTGTTTTTT. Protein: CASSQAPDSEIEKLFF.

As to this clonotype: Given a much more abundant clone one base away, this may be a read error. J is TRBJ1-4 and V is TRBV12-5; perhaps TRBD1 as D (5 bases). Germline V gives CDR1 LGHNT, CDR2 FRNRAP. This CDR3 region has 21 residues. CDR3 sequence (DNA): TGTGCTAGTGGTTTGGTACTGGGGACCGAAGCGACGGAAGCAACTAATGAAAAACTGCTTTTT. It yields the protein CASGLVLGTEATEATNEKLLF.

The sample holds one count of this clonotype. This rearrangement joins TRBV4-1 to TRBJ2-2; TRBD2 aligns across 8 bases. Germline loops: CDR1 MGHRA, CDR2 YSYEKL. J lost 6 bases, V lost 0 bases, and 6 bases had no gene match. CDR3 length: 16 residues. This chain's CDR3 is CASSQEAGVVAGELFF. The CDR3 bases are TGCGCCAGCAGCCAAGAAGCGGGAGTAGTTGCCGGGGAGCTGTTTTTT.

This clonotype was seen many times. The V and J genes are TRBV27 and TRBJ2-5; the match to TRBD2 covers 8 bases. This CDR3 spans 14 amino acids. With 5 bases clipped from V and 5 bases from J, the junction kept 7 bases outside the gene matches. Per germline, CDR1 MNHEY and CDR2 SMNVEV (reference sequence). The CDR3 region has the DNA TGTGCCAGCAGTCTCCAATGGACTAGCGAGACCCAGTACTTC. This codes for CASSLQWTSETQYF.

This clonotype turned up a few times. The chain uses TRBV10-3 and TRBJ2-2; D could derive from TRBD1 or TRBD2 (6 bases each). Deletions cut 5 bases from V and 1 base from J, with 11 bases between. This CDR3 spans 15 amino acids. Per the germline V gene, CDR1 is ENHRY and CDR2 is SYGVKD. The CDR3 DNA reads TGTGCCATCAGTCCGGGGGCGGTGAACACCGGGGAGCTGTTTTTT. As protein: CAISPGAVNTGELFF.

Here the CDR3 reads CASSLAGPEQETQYF. CDR3 DNA sequence: TGTGCCAGCAGCTTAGCGGGACCGGAACAAGAGACCCAGTACTTC. The chain couples TRBV7-2 to TRBJ2-5; D tentatively reads TRBD1 or TRBD2 (5 bases each). V dropped 0 bases and J dropped 2 bases, with 10 bases sitting between them. This CDR3 spans 15 amino acids. Germline-derived CDR1 and CDR2 are SGHTA and FQGNSA. Drawing the rest from reference TRBV7-2 and TRBJ2-5, the complete variable domain is GAGVSQSPSNKVTEKGKDVELRCDPISGHTALYWYRQSLGQGLEFLIYFQGNSAPDKSGLPSDRFSAERTGGSVSTLTIQRTQQEDSAVYLCASSLAGPEQETQYFGPGTRLLVL.

The table lists this clonotype with many counts. The genes are TRBV15 and TRBJ1-1; 7 nucleotides line up with TRBD1. J was trimmed by 1 base and V by 0 bases; bases with no gene match: 5. The length of the CDR3 is 16 residues. The germline CDR1 and CDR2 sequences are LNHNV and YYDKDF (reference sequence). DNA for the CDR3: TGTGCCACCAGCAGAGATGAGGGGGCCCCGAACACTGAAGCTTTCTTT. Translation: CATSRDEGAPNTEAFF.

This clonotype was seen only a few times. The V call is TRBV20-1, the J call TRBJ1-1; no clear D gene. Trimming pared 3 bases from V and 11 bases from J, leaving 13 bases between. Germline V gene lookup returns CDR1 DFQATT and CDR2 SNEGSKA (reference sequence). This CDR3 is 11 amino acids long. In nucleotides, the CDR3 is TGCAGTGCTAGCATCGCCTCAGGTGCTTTCTTT. This translates into CSASIASGAFF.

The gene calls are TRBV27 and TRBJ2-7, with TRBD2 matching 8 bases. Trimming cost V 11 bases and J 2 bases; bases outside gene matches: 17. The CDR3 covers 16 residues. Germline values: CDR1 MNHEY, CDR2 SMNVEV (reference sequence). The CDR3 reads CAGGSQGAGVPYEQYF. CDR3 DNA sequence: TGTGCCGGCGGTTCTCAGGGAGCGGGAGTACCCTACGAGCAGTACTTC.

This clonotype was observed at least ten times. The CDR3 DNA follows: TGTGCCAGCAGCCAATCTATGACCTCTACCTACGAGCAGTACTTC. Encoded protein: CASSQSMTSTYEQYF. The chain employs TRBV16 and TRBJ2-7; D remains ambiguous. The CDR3 covers 15 residues. Trimming removed 0 bases at V and 2 bases at J, with 11 bases between. Germline lookup yields CDR1 KGHSY and CDR2 FQNENV.

This clonotype was seen repeatedly, ten times or more. The chain uses TRBV12-3 or TRBV12-4 and TRBJ1-5; a possible D gene is TRBD1 (5 bases). This CDR3 has 13 residues. The V gene lost 7 bases and the J gene lost 6 bases, with 13 bases spanning the gap. CDR3 sequence reads: CASNVQGSQPQHF. The CDR3 coding sequence is TGTGCCAGCAACGTCCAGGGTTCTCAGCCCCAGCATTTT.